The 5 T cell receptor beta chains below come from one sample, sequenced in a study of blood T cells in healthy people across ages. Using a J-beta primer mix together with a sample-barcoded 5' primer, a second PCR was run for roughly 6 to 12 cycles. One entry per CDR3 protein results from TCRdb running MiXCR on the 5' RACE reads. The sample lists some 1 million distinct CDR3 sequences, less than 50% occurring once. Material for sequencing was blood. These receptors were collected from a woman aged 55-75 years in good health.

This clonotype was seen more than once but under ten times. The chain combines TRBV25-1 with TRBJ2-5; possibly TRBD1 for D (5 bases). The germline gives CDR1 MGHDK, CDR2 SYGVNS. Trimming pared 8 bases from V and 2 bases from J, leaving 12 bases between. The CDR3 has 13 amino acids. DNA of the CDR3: TGTGCCAGCGCGCCGCAGGGACAAGAGACCCAGTACTTC. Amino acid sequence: CASAPQGQETQYF.

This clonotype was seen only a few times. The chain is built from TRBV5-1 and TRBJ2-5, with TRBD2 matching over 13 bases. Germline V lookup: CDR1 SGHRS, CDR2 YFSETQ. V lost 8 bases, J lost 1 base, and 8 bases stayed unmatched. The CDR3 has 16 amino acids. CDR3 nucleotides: TGCGCCAGTAGCCTGACTAGCGGGAGGACCCAAGAGACCCAGTACTTC. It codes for CASSLTSGRTQETQYF.

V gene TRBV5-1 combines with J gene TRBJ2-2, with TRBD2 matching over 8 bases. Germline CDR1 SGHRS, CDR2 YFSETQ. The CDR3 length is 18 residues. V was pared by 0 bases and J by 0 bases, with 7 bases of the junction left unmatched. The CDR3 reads CASSLDSLAVANTGELFF. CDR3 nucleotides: TGCGCCAGCAGCTTGGACTCACTAGCGGTCGCGAACACCGGGGAGCTGTTTTTT.

The CDR3 reads CASSVESGRGAQYF. In DNA, the CDR3 is TGTGCCAGCAGCGTAGAGAGCGGGAGAGGGGCCCAGTACTTC. This rearrangement joins TRBV9 to TRBJ2-5, with 8 bases fitting TRBD2. Trimming removed 0 bases from V and 9 bases from J; junction bases left unmatched: 7. Germline V gene sequence: CDR1 SGDLS, CDR2 YYNGEE. The CDR3 runs 14 residues.

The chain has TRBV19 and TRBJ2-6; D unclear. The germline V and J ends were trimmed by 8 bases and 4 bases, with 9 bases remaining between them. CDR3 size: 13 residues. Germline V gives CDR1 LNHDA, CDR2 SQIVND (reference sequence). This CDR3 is CASSTLGANVLTF. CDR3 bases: TGTGCCAGTTCTACCCTGGGGGCCAACGTCCTGACTTTC.